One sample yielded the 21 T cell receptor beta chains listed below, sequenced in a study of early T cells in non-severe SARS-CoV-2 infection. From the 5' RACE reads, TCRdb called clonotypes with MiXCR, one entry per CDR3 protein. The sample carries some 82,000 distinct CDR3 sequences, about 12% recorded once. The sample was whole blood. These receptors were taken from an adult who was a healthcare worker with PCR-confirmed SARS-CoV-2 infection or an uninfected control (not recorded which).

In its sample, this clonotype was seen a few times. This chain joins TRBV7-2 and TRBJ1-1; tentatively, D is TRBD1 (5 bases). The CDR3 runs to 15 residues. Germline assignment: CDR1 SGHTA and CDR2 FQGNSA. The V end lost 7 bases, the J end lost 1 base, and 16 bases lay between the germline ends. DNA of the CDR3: TGTGCCAGCAACGCAGGGTACGTGGCGAACACTGAAGCTTTCTTT. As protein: CASNAGYVANTEAFF.

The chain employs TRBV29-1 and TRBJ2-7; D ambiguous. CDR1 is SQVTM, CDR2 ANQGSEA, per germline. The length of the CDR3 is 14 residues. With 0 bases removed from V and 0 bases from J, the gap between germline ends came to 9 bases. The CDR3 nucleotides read TGCAGCGTTGAAGACACCCTTAGCTCCTACGAGCAGTACTTC. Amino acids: CSVEDTLSSYEQYF.

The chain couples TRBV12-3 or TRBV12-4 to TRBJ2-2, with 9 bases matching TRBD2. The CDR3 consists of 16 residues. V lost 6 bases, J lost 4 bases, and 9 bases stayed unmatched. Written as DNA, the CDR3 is TGTGCCAGCAGCGCCGGGACTAGCAAAGTCACCGGGGAGCTGTTTTTT. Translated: CASSAGTSKVTGELFF.

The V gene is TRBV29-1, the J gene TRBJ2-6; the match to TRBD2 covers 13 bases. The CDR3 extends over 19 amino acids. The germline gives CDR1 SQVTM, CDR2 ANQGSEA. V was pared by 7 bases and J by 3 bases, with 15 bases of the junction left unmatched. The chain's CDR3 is CSAGQVGLAGADGANVLTF. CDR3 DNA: TGCAGCGCCGGACAGGTCGGACTAGCGGGAGCGGATGGGGCCAACGTCCTGACTTTC. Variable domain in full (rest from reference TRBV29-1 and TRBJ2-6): SAVISQKPSRDICQRGTSLTIQCQVDSQVTMMFWYRQQPGQSLTLIATANQGSEATYESGFVIDKFPISRPNLTFSTLTVSNMSPEDSSIYLCSAGQVGLAGADGANVLTFGAGSRLTVL.

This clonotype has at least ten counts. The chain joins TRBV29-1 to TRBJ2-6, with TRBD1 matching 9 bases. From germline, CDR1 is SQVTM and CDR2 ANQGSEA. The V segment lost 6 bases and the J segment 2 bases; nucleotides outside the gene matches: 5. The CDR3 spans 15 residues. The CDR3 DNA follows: TGCAGCGTCACAGGGGGCCAAGCTGGGGCCAACGTCCTGACTTTC. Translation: CSVTGGQAGANVLTF.

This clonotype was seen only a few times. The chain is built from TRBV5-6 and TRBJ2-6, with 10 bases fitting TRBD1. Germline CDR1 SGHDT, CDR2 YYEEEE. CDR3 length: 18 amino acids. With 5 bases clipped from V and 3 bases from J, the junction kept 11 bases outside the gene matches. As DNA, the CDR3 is TGTGCCAGCAGTTCCTCCGGGACAGGGGTTAGTGGGGCCAACGTCCTGACTTTC. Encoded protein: CASSSSGTGVSGANVLTF.

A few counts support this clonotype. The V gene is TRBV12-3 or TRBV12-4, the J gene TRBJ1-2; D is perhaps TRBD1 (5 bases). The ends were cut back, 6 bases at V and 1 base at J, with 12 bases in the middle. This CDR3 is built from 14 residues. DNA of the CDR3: TGTGCCAGCAGATACTCTGGGGGTAACTATGGCTACACCTTC. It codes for CASRYSGGNYGYTF.

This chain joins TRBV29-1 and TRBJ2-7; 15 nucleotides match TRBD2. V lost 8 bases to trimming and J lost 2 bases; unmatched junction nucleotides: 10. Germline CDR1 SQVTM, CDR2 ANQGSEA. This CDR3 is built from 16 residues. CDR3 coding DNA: TGCAGCTTTGGGGGACTAGCGGGAGGTGCGGCCTACGAGCAGTACTTC. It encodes CSFGGLAGGAAYEQYF.

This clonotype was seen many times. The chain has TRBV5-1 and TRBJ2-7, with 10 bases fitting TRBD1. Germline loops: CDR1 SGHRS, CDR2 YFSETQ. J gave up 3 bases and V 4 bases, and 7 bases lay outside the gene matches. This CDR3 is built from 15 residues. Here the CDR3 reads CASSPGTGVVYEQYF. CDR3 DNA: TGCGCCAGCAGCCCTGGGACAGGGGTTGTCTACGAGCAGTACTTC.

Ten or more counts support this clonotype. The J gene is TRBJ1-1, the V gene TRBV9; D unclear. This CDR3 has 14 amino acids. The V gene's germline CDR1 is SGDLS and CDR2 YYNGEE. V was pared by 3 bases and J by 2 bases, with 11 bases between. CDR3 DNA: TGTGCCAGCAGCGCCTACAGCGTAAACACTGAAGCTTTCTTT. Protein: CASSAYSVNTEAFF.

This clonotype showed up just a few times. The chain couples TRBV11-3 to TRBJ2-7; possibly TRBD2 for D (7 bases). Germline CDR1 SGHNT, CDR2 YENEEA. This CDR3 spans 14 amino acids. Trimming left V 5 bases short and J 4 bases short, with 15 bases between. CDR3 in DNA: TGTGCCAGCAGCCCGTGGGGGGGGGCGTACGAGCAGTACTTC. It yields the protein CASSPWGGAYEQYF.

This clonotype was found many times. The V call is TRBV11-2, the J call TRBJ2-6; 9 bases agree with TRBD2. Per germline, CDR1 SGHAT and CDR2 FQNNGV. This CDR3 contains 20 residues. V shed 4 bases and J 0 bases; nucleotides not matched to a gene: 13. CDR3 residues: CASSSALPTSGNSGANVLTF. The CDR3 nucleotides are TGTGCCAGCAGCTCCGCGCTCCCGACTAGCGGCAACTCTGGGGCCAACGTCCTGACTTTC.

DNA for the CDR3: TGTGCCAGCAGTTTAGGGCCTAAACGGACTGAAGCTTTCTTT. It specifies CASSLGPKRTEAFF. This rearrangement joins TRBV28 to TRBJ1-1; D is ambiguous. Germline CDR1 reads MDHEN; CDR2 reads SYDVKM. This CDR3 region has 14 residues. V lost 2 bases and J 5 bases, leaving 12 bases between the germline ends.

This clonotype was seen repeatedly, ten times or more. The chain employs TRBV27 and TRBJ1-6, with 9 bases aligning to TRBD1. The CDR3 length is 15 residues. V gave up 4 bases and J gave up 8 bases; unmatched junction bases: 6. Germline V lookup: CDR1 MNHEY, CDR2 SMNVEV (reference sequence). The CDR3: CASSYRGPRDSPLHF. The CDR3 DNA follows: TGTGCCAGCAGTTACAGGGGGCCGAGGGATTCACCCCTCCACTTT.

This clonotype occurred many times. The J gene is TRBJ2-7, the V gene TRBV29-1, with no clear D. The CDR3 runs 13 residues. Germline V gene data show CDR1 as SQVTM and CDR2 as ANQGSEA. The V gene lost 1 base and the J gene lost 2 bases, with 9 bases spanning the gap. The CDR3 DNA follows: TGCAGCGTTGAAGTAGGCAGTACCTACGAGCAGTACTTC. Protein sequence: CSVEVGSTYEQYF.

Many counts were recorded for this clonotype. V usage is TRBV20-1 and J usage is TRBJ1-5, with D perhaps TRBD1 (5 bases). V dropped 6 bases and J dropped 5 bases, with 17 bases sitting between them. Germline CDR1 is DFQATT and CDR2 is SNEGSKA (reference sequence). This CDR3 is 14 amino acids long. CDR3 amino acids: CSAQITGSHQPQHF. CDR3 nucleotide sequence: TGCAGTGCGCAAATTACAGGTTCGCATCAGCCCCAGCATTTT.

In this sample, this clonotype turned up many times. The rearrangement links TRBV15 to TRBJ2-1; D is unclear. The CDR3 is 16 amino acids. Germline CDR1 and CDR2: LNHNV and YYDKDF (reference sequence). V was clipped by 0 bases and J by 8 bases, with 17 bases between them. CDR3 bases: TGTGCCACCAGCAGAGATTGGGCCCCGGGTGGGGATGAGCAGTTCTTC. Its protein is CATSRDWAPGGDEQFF.

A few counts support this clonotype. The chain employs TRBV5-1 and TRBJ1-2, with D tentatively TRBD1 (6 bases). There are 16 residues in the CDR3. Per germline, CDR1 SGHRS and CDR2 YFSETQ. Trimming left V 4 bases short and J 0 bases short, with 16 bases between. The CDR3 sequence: CASSAGQTRPNYGYTF. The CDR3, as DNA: TGCGCCAGCAGCGCCGGACAGACCAGACCTAACTATGGCTACACCTTC.

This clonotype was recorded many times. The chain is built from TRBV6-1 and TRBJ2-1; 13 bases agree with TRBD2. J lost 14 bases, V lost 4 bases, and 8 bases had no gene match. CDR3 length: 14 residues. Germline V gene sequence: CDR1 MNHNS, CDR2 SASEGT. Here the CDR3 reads CASSGRLAGGEEFF. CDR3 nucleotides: TGTGCCAGCAGTGGGCGACTAGCGGGGGGAGAGGAGTTCTTC.

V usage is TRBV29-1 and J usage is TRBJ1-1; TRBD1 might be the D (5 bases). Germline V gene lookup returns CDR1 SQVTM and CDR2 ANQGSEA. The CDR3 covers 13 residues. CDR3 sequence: CHAGQGKNTEAFF. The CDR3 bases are TGCCACGCGGGGCAGGGAAAGAACACTGAAGCTTTCTTT.

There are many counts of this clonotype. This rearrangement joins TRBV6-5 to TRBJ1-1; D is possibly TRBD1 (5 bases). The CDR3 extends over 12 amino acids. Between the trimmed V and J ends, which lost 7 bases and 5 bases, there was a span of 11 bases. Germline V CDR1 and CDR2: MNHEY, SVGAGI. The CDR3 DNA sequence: TGTGCCAGCACCCGGGGGGGGACTGAAGCTTTCTTT. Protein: CASTRGGTEAFF.